The clone carrying this T cell receptor (beta chain) was observed a single time. Antigen unknown. CDR3 length equals 16 residues. V lost 5 bases and J lost 3; bases outside the gene matches: 9. Looked up from germline, CDR1 is SGHVS and CDR2 is FQNEAQ. The PCR was carried out with 60 Vbeta primers and 13 Jbeta primers. Sequencing was performed with immunoSEQ multiplex PCR; in TCRdb, only in-frame clones are kept and a portion is missing. The sample contains some 170,000 clones, less than 80% of which appear only once. This specimen comes from a study of cytomegalovirus exposure and HLA in healthy donors. For the study at large: From donors who were HLA-typed, an early data release held 80 million to 95 million unique TCRs.

Findings and caveats of the study: According to reports, the classifier identified cytomegalovirus status with high specificity and sensitivity. Other equally common chains were less clonally expanded than HLA-associated TCR beta chains, a later analysis showed. DRB1 had the most TCR associations and HLA-C the fewest, a later analysis found, with rates varying by HLA locus.

The source is a man aged 40-55 years in good health and CMV-seronegative. The sample consisted of PBMCs. The chain carries TRBV7-8 and TRBJ2-3, with 9 bases identical to TRBD1. CDR3 in amino acids: CASSTGRGQGTDTQYF. The CDR3 nucleotides are TGTGCCAGCAGCACCGGTCGGGGACAGGGTACAGATACGCAGTATTTT.